One and the same sample provided the 2 T cell receptor beta chains below, sequenced in a study of immune evolution from preneoplasia to lung adenocarcinoma. Some clones are missing from TCRdb's copy, which holds only in-frame ones; the method was immunoSEQ multiplex PCR. The profile shows about 3,400 clones, around 80% of them singletons. The sequenced sample was FFPE atypical adenomatous hyperplasia tissue from the lung. Subset here: atypical adenomatous hyperplasia (AAH), lung preneoplasia. The origin of the receptors is a person aged 65 to 85 with lung adenocarcinoma.

The chain combines TRBV6-1 with TRBJ2-2, with 8 bases that match TRBD1. The J segment lost 4 bases and the V segment lost 6 bases, leaving 4 bases of the junction unmatched. Germline CDR1 reads MNHNS; CDR2 reads SASEGT. This CDR3 has 14 amino acids. CDR3 nucleotide sequence: TGTGCCAGCAGCCCGGGACAGGCCACCGGGGAGCTGTTTTTT. Translation: CASSPGQATGELFF.

The CDR3 reads CASSNDRGEGNQPQHF. The CDR3 nucleotides are TGTGCCAGCAGCAACGACAGGGGTGAGGGCAATCAGCCCCAGCATTTT. The chain links TRBV7-8 to TRBJ1-5; TRBD1 matches at 8 bases. Germline V gene lookup returns CDR1 SGHVS and CDR2 FQNEAQ. There are 16 residues in the CDR3. V shed 5 bases and J 2 bases; nucleotides not matched to a gene: 8. Filled out from reference TRBV7-8 and TRBJ1-5, the complete variable domain reads GAGVSQSPRYKVAKRGQDVALRCDPISGHVSLFWYQQALGQGPEFLTYFQNEAQLDKSGLPSDRFFAERPEGSVSTLKIQRTQQEDSAVYLCASSNDRGEGNQPQHFGDGTRLSIL.